This entry is about one T cell receptor (beta chain). The data belong to a study of OX40 agonist ivuxolimab in advanced cancers. Sequencing was performed with immunoSEQ multiplex PCR; in TCRdb, only in-frame clones are kept and a portion is missing. In the table there are about 77,000 clones, around 92% of which are singletons. The V end was cut by 2 bases, the J end by 6 bases, with 5 bases between. Germline loops: CDR1 PRHDT, CDR2 FYEKMQ (reference sequence). The CDR3 loop spans 12 amino acids. The sample was CD4+ or CD8+ T cells sorted from blood, taken in a trial of the OX40 agonist ivuxolimab. The V and J genes are TRBV13 and TRBJ1-5; D uncertain. The sequence was collected from an adult with an advanced solid tumor such as melanoma, head and neck, liver or kidney cancer. The CDR3 bases are TGTGCCAGCAGCTTAAATGGTCAGCCCCAGCATTTT. Protein sequence: CASSLNGQPQHF.